This T cell receptor beta chain was found in a study of early T cells in non-severe SARS-CoV-2 infection. About the study: Chains from this unsorted whole-blood bulk RNA could not be paired.

This clonotype turned up a few times. The antigen is unknown. Separate cDNA molecules each had unique molecular identifiers attached to them. TCRdb independently ran MiXCR on the 5' RACE reads; one entry per CDR3 protein. The sample contains some 48,000 distinct CDR3 sequences, roughly 6.1% of which appear only once. The trim removed 3 bases at V and 5 bases at J, leaving 5 bases unmatched. This CDR3 region has 14 residues. Germline V gene lookup returns CDR1 SGHAT and CDR2 FQDESV (reference sequence). Study observations and caveats: Matching against VDJdb likely underestimated virus-specific expansions, favoring anti-spike CD8.

This clonotype was sampled from an adult who was a healthcare worker with PCR-confirmed SARS-CoV-2 infection or an uninfected control (not recorded which). The rearrangement joins TRBV11-1 to TRBJ1-2, with 8 bases fitting TRBD1. This specimen was whole blood, taken at baseline. The CDR3 here is CASSFDRGSYGYTF. The DNA of the CDR3 is TGTGCCAGCAGCTTCGACAGGGGCTCGTATGGCTACACCTTC.